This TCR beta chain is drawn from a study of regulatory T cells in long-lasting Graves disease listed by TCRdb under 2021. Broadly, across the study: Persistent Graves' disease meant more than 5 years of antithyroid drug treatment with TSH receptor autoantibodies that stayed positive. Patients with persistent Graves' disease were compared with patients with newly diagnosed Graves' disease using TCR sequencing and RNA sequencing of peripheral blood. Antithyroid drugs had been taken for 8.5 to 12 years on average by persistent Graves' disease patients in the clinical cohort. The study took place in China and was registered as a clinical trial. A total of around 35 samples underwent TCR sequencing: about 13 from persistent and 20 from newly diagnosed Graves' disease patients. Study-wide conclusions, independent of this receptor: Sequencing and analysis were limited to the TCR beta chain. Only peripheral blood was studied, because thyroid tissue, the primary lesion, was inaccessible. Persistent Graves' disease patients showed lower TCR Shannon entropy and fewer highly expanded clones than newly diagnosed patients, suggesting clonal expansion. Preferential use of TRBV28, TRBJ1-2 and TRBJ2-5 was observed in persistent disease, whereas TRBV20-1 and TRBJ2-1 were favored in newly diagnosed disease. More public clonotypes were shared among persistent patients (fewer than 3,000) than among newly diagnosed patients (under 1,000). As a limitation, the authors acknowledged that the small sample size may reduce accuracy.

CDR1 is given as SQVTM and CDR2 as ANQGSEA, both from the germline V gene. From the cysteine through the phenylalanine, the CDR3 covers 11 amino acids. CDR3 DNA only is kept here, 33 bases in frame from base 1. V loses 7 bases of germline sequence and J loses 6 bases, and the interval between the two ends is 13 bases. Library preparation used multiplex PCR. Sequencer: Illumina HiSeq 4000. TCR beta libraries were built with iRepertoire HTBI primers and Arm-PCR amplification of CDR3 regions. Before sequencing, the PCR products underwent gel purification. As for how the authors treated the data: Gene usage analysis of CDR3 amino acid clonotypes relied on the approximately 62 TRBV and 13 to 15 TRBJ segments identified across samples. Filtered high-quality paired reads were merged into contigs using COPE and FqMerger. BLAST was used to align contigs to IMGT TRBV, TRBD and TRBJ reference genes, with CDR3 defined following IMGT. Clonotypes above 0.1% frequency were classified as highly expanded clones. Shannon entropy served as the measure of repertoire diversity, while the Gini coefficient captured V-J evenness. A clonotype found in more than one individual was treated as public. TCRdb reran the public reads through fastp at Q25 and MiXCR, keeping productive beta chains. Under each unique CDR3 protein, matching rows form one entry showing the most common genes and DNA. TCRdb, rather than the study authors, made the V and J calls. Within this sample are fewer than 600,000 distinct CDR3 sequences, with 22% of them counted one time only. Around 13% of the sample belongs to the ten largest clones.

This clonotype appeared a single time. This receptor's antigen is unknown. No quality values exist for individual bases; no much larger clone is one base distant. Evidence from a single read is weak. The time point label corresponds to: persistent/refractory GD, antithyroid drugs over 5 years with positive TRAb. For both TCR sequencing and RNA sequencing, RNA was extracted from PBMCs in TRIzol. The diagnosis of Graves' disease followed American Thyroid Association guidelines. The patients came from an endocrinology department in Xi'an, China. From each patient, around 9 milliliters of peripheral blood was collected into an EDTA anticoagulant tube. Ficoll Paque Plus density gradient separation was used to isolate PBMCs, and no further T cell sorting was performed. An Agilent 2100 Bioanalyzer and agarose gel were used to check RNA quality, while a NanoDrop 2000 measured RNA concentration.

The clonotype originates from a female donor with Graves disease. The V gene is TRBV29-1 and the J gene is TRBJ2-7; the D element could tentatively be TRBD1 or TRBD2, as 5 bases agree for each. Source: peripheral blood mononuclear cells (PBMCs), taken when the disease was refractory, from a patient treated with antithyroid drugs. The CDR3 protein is CSAGTTREQYF. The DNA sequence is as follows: TGCAGCGCTGGGACGACCCGCGAGCAGTACTTC.